This TCR beta chain stems from a study of cytomegalovirus exposure and HLA in healthy donors. Study-wide results and caveats: The majority of CMV-associated TCR beta chains were reported as apparently HLA-restricted in a later analysis. Altogether, some 170 TCR beta chains were recorded as cytomegalovirus-associated. Cytomegalovirus status was reportedly diagnosed by the classifier with high specificity and sensitivity.

The donors gave bone marrow, and they were healthy. With respect to this clone: The target antigen is unknown.

PCR used 60 Vbeta primers and 13 Jbeta primers. The table came from immunoSEQ multiplex PCR; TCRdb's copy has only in-frame clones and leaves some out. The repertoire includes roughly 150,000 clones, 76% of them detected once, and around 3.1% sits in the top ten. The CDR3 runs 13 residues. CDR1 is SEHNR and CDR2 is FQNEAQ in the germline V gene (reference sequence). Trimming removed 7 bases from V and 8 bases from J, with 17 bases in between. Input material: PBMCs. The chain joins TRBV7-9 to TRBJ1-2, with D perhaps matching TRBD1 (6 bases). The clonotype originates from a man aged 40-49 years in good health and CMV-seronegative. The CDR3 DNA is TGTGCCAGCAACGTAAACAGGGAGGGCGGCTACACCTTC. Protein product: CASNVNREGGYTF.